Listed here are 9 T cell receptor beta chains from one sample, sequenced in a study of blood T cells in healthy people across ages (dated by TCRdb to between 2015 and 2017). The method behind the library was 5' RACE. This sample was sequenced with an Illumina HiSeq 2500. The second PCR ran for about 6 to 11 cycles and used a J-beta primer mix along with a sample-barcoded 5' primer. TCRdb reanalyzed the raw reads on its own, using fastp at Q25 for trimming and MiXCR for clone calling, and kept in-frame beta chains. Here each entry gathers all rows of one CDR3 protein and keeps the most common genes and DNA. The sample table shows 890,000 or so distinct CDR3 sequences, and approximately 67% are seen once. The top ten constitute roughly 26% of the sample. The sample taken for sequencing was blood. Source of these receptors: a man aged 30 to 45 in good health.

A few counts support this clonotype. This chain links TRBV29-1 with TRBJ1-2; D not resolved. Germline lookup yields CDR1 SQVTM and CDR2 ANQGSEA. V shed 7 bases and J shed 7 bases, with 10 bases lying between them. The CDR3 loop spans 10 amino acids. CDR3 in DNA: TGCAGCGCCATCAACGGTGGCTACACCTTC. Protein sequence: CSAINGGYTF.

The chain combines TRBV4-2 with TRBJ2-3; D call uncertain. Germline lookup yields CDR1 LGHNA and CDR2 YNFKEQ. Trimming shortened V by 2 bases and J by 4 bases, and 10 bases separated the two germline ends. This CDR3 has 14 residues. The CDR3 loop reads CASSQLSRADTQYF. CDR3 in DNA: TGTGCCAGCAGCCAACTGTCCCGCGCAGATACGCAGTATTTT.

V and J are TRBV4-1 and TRBJ2-7, with a weak D call TRBD1 (5 bases). The CDR3 totals 14 residues. Germline V CDR1 and CDR2: MGHRA, YSYEKL. The V gene lost 7 bases and the J gene lost 2 bases, with 15 bases spanning the gap. The CDR3 loop reads CASTREVTAYEQYF. CDR3 DNA sequence: TGCGCCAGCACCCGAGAGGTGACAGCCTACGAGCAGTACTTC.

The chain recombines TRBV20-1 with TRBJ1-4; no clear D gene. This CDR3 is 15 amino acids long. The ends were cut back, 6 bases at V and 3 bases at J, with 17 bases in the middle. The germline V gene has CDR1 DFQATT and CDR2 SNEGSKA (reference sequence). The CDR3: CSAPESLGSNEKLFF. The CDR3 bases are TGCAGTGCGCCGGAATCTCTGGGATCTAATGAAAAACTGTTTTTT.

V gene TRBV29-1 combines with J gene TRBJ2-5, with 9 bases lining up with TRBD2. This CDR3 spans 13 amino acids. Trimming at V came to 4 bases and at J to 4 bases, leaving 4 bases not matched to a gene. From germline, CDR1 is SQVTM and CDR2 ANQGSEA. The CDR3 sequence: CSVGVSGGETQYF. CDR3 coding DNA: TGCAGCGTTGGAGTTAGCGGGGGAGAGACCCAGTACTTC.

The table lists this clonotype with a few counts. The J gene is TRBJ1-5, the V gene TRBV12-3 or TRBV12-4; D is undetermined. V dropped 0 bases and J dropped 1 base, with 7 bases sitting between them. This CDR3 has 15 amino acids. In DNA, the CDR3 is TGTGCCAGCAGTTTAGCTCAGGCGAGCAATCAGCCCCAGCATTTT. This gives the protein CASSLAQASNQPQHF.

The chain is built from TRBV20-1 and TRBJ2-5, with TRBD2 matching over 7 bases. Germline assignment: CDR1 DFQATT and CDR2 SNEGSKA (reference sequence). CDR3 length: 13 residues. V trimming: 5 bases; J trimming: 2 bases; junction bases outside the gene matches: 5. The CDR3 loop is CSAGLGAQETQYF. For the CDR3, the DNA is TGCAGTGCTGGACTAGGGGCTCAAGAGACCCAGTACTTC.

Only a few counts were recorded for this clonotype. V and J are TRBV5-6 and TRBJ1-2; tentative D call: TRBD1 (5 bases). The germline V gene encodes CDR1 SGHDT and CDR2 YYEEEE. The CDR3 is 14 amino acids. Trimming stripped 0 bases from V and 3 bases from J, with 9 bases between. CDR3 in DNA: TGTGCCAGCAGCTTGGGGGGGGTGGACTATGGCTACACCTTC. It is translated as CASSLGGVDYGYTF.

The J gene is TRBJ2-1, the V gene TRBV7-3, with D possibly TRBD1 on 5 matching bases. CDR1 is SGHTA and CDR2 is FQGTGA in the germline V gene. Trimming removed 5 bases from V and 7 bases from J, with 12 bases in between. This CDR3 spans 13 amino acids. CDR3 protein: CASSAGYRNEQFF. CDR3 bases: TGTGCCAGCAGCGCAGGGTATCGGAATGAGCAGTTCTTC. Supplemented by reference TRBV7-3 and TRBJ2-1, the full variable domain reads GAGVSQTPSNKVTEKGKYVELRCDPISGHTALYWYRQSLGQGPEFLIYFQGTGAADDSGLPNDRFFAVRPEGSVSTLKIQRTERGDSAVYLCASSAGYRNEQFFGPGTRLTVL.